Shown below are 11 T cell receptor beta chains from a single sample sequenced in a study of blood T cell repertoires in COVID-19. TCRdb's table, derived via immunoSEQ multiplex PCR, lists solely in-frame clones and lacks some. Among approximately 83,000 clones listed, roughly 80% were seen once. Specimen: peripheral blood. The receptors here all came from a man aged 45-65 years with acute or convalescent COVID-19.

The rearrangement joins TRBV5-1 to TRBJ2-5, with D tentatively TRBD1 (5 bases). This CDR3 comprises 14 residues. Germline CDR1 is SGHRS and CDR2 is YFSETQ. Trimming cost V 0 bases and J 4 bases, with 10 bases left between them. The CDR3 sequence is CASSLEQGRETQYF. CDR3 in DNA: TGCGCCAGCAGCTTGGAGCAGGGTAGAGAGACCCAGTACTTC.

This clone has a single count. The V gene is TRBV7-6, the J gene TRBJ2-2; 7 positions match TRBD2. The germline V gene has CDR1 SGHVS and CDR2 FNYEAQ. With 8 bases clipped from V and 1 base from J, the junction kept 4 bases outside the gene matches. The CDR3 is 14 amino acids. The CDR3 DNA reads as TGTGCCAGCCGGGACTACCAGAACACCGGGGAGCTGTTTTTT. It is translated as CASRDYQNTGELFF.

This clone came up many times. This CDR3 reads CACHRGMGGYTF. CDR3 nucleotide sequence: TGTGCCTGCCACAGGGGGATGGGTGGCTACACCTTC. The V and J genes are TRBV12-3 or TRBV12-4 and TRBJ1-2; 8 bases map to TRBD1. This CDR3 is 12 amino acids long. V lost 11 bases, J lost 7 bases, and 9 bases stayed unmatched.

This clone was counted only a few times. The chain combines TRBV19 with TRBJ1-5, with a tentative D call TRBD1 (5 bases). The CDR3 covers 15 residues. Between the trimmed V and J ends, which lost 7 bases and 6 bases, there was a span of 19 bases. CDR1 LNHDA and CDR2 SQIVND come from the germline V gene (reference sequence). This CDR3 is CASTPTVGGGQPQHF. The CDR3 DNA sequence: TGTGCCAGTACTCCGACGGTGGGGGGAGGTCAGCCCCAGCATTTT.

This rearrangement joins TRBV15 to TRBJ2-7; D may be TRBD1 (6 bases). CDR1 and CDR2 from the germline V gene are LNHNV and YYDKDF (reference sequence). The CDR3 sequence is 14 residues long. Trimming removed 4 bases from V and 6 bases from J, with 16 bases in between. As DNA, the CDR3 is TGTGCCACCAGCACCCCAGATACAGGGCGCGAGCAGTACTTC. Amino acids: CATSTPDTGREQYF.

V gene TRBV11-2 combines with J gene TRBJ1-2; no definite D call. This CDR3 has 13 amino acids. Trimming removed 9 bases from V and 2 bases from J, with 13 bases in between. Germline CDR1 is SGHAT and CDR2 is FQNNGV. The CDR3 DNA sequence: TGTGCCAGTAGCCCCCACATCAACTATGGCTACACCTTC. Translated: CASSPHINYGYTF.

In its sample, this clone was seen a few times. The V gene is TRBV19, the J gene TRBJ1-5; a weak D match, TRBD1 (5 bases). The germline CDR1 and CDR2 sequences are LNHDA and SQIVND (reference sequence). The CDR3 sequence is 17 residues long. V shed 0 bases and J shed 3 bases, with 15 bases lying between them. This CDR3 reads CASSIDQSSGNNQPQHF. CDR3 DNA: TGTGCCAGTAGTATAGATCAGTCTTCAGGGAACAATCAGCCCCAGCATTTT.

V usage is TRBV30 and J usage is TRBJ2-2; 8 bases fit TRBD2. After removal of 4 bases from V and 0 bases from J, the junction contained 10 bases not matched to a gene. The CDR3 runs 17 residues. Germline V CDR1 and CDR2: GTSNPN, SVGIG (reference sequence). CDR3 amino acids: CAWTLLAGGTNTGELFF. CDR3 in DNA: TGTGCCTGGACCCTGCTGGCGGGGGGTACGAACACCGGGGAGCTGTTTTTT.

V gene TRBV4-1 combines with J gene TRBJ1-2; D uncertain. V lost 1 base to trimming and J lost 2 bases, with 11 bases between them. There are 15 residues in the CDR3. CDR1 and CDR2 from the germline V gene are MGHRA and YSYEKL. The CDR3 DNA is TGCGCCAGCAGCCAAGGCACGGAGATGAACTATGGCTACACCTTC. Protein: CASSQGTEMNYGYTF.

The chain employs TRBV6-6 and TRBJ2-3, with a tentative D call TRBD2 (6 bases). Germline V gene lookup returns CDR1 MNHNY and CDR2 SVGAGI (reference sequence). V lost 4 bases to trimming and J lost 2 bases, with 10 bases between them. The CDR3 spans 14 residues. DNA for the CDR3: TGTGCCAGCAGTTCCGCGGGACTCACAGATACGCAGTATTTT. It specifies CASSSAGLTDTQYF.

The chain employs TRBV5-1 and TRBJ1-1; D call uncertain. With 0 bases removed from V and 1 base from J, the gap between germline ends came to 10 bases. Per the germline V gene, CDR1 is SGHRS and CDR2 is YFSETQ. This CDR3 is built from 15 residues. The CDR3 DNA reads as TGCGCCAGCAGCTTGGGTCAGGTGGCGAACACTGAAGCTTTCTTT. Its protein product is CASSLGQVANTEAFF.